A selection of T cell receptor beta chains follows, all from one sample in a study of spatial heterogeneity in lung cancer. TCRdb processed the 5' RACE reads anew with MiXCR; each CDR3 protein has one entry. The data contain about 38,000 distinct CDR3 sequences, roughly 8% of them seen just once; the ten biggest clones take up under 30%. The material sequenced was PBMCs, taken at surgery. The receptors were gathered from a male donor with early-stage non-small cell lung cancer. CDR3s include the opening cysteine and the closing phenylalanine or tryptophan. The D gene is left open where the match is weak. The listing skips clone size in some rows; elsewhere it reads once, few, many or a size class.

many,TRBJ1-1,TRBV6-5,TRBD1,CASSYSPGQGRAFF,TGTGCCAGCAGTTACTCGCCGGGACAGGGTCGAGCTTTCTTT
once,TRBJ1-6,TRBV20-1,-,CSARDPLSGSPLHF,TGCAGTGCTAGAGATCCCCTGAGCGGTTCACCCCTCCACTTT
few,TRBJ2-2,TRBV20-1,-,CSAERVGGTGELFF,TGCAGTGCCGAACGGGTCGGCGGTACCGGGGAGCTGTTTTTT
many,TRBJ2-3,TRBV5-6,-,CASSFGGYGKDTQYF,TGTGCCAGCAGCTTTGGAGGGTATGGCAAGGATACGCAGTATTTT
many,TRBJ1-2,TRBV9,-,CASSSFYGYTF,TGTGCCAGCAGCTCATTCTATGGCTACACCTTC
few,TRBJ2-2,TRBV6-5,TRBD1,CASSYFGTGNTGELFF,TGTGCCAGCAGTTACTTTGGGACAGGAAACACCGGGGAGCTGTTTTTT
few,TRBJ2-5,TRBV15,-,CATSRDPGARQETQYF,TGTGCCACCAGCAGAGATCCGGGGGCGAGGCAAGAGACCCAGTACTTC
many,TRBJ2-5,TRBV11-2,-,CASSYGVGGETQYF,TGTGCCAGCAGCTATGGGGTGGGTGGAGAGACCCAGTACTTC
many,TRBJ2-1,TRBV7-2,TRBD2,CASSFGTTGEQFF,TGTGCCAGCAGCTTTGGGACTACTGGCGAGCAGTTCTTC
few,TRBJ2-7,TRBV5-1,-,CASSLESPGVREQYF,TGCGCCAGCAGCTTGGAATCGCCTGGGGTGAGGGAGCAGTACTTC
many,TRBJ2-5,TRBV4-3,-,CASSARGTRAETQYF,TGCGCCAGCAGCGCGAGAGGGACCCGGGCAGAGACCCAGTACTTC
many,TRBJ2-2,TRBV6-6,TRBD1,CASSRGQGSPGELFF,TGTGCCAGCAGTAGGGGACAGGGATCACCCGGGGAGCTGTTTTTT
many,TRBJ1-1,TRBV6-6,-,CASSYTSGSEAFF,TGTGCCAGCAGTTACACCTCAGGGTCTGAAGCTTTCTTT
-,TRBJ2-5,TRBV7-8,-,CASSLDRMRTHETQYF,TGTGCCAGCAGCTTAGACAGGATGAGGACCCATGAGACCCAGTACTTC
many,TRBJ1-1,TRBV19,-,CASSISPYTEAFF,TGTGCCAGTAGTATCAGTCCCTACACTGAAGCTTTCTTT
few,TRBJ2-1,TRBV6-2/TRBV6-3,-,CASSYVAYNEQFF,TGTGCCAGCAGTTACGTTGCCTACAATGAGCAGTTCTTC
many,TRBJ1-5,TRBV2,TRBD1,CASGTGGLLSNQPQHF,TGTGCCAGCGGGACAGGGGGCTTATTGAGCAATCAGCCCCAGCATTTT
many,TRBJ2-3,TRBV20-1,TRBD2,CSALAGAGTDTQYF,TGCAGTGCCTTAGCGGGAGCGGGCACAGATACGCAGTATTTT
many,TRBJ1-1,TRBV4-2,TRBD1,CASSQDGQENTEAFF,TGTGCCAGCAGCCAAGACGGACAGGAAAACACTGAAGCTTTCTTT
many,TRBJ2-2,TRBV4-3,-,CASSQVVGDTGELFF,TGCGCCAGCAGCCAAGTGGTTGGGGACACCGGGGAGCTGTTTTTT
many,TRBJ2-1,TRBV20-1,-,CSATPYRGSYNEQFF,TGCAGTGCAACCCCGTACCGGGGTTCCTACAATGAGCAGTTCTTC
few,TRBJ2-1,TRBV15,TRBD1,CATSRDLTGGKNEQFF,TGTGCCACCAGCAGAGATCTGACAGGGGGCAAGAATGAGCAGTTCTTC
many,TRBJ1-2,TRBV7-9,-,CASSPELIYGYTF,TGTGCCAGCAGCCCCGAGCTAATCTATGGCTACACCTTC
few,TRBJ2-5,TRBV15,-,CATSSNTGETQYF,TGTGCCACCAGCAGTAACACGGGGGAGACCCAGTACTTC
many,TRBJ2-1,TRBV7-9,TRBD1,CASRGTGANEQFF,TGTGCCAGCAGAGGGACAGGGGCGAATGAGCAGTTCTTC
few,TRBJ2-3,TRBV11-3,-,CASSLSGDPTDTQYF,TGTGCCAGCAGCCTTAGCGGCGACCCCACAGATACGCAGTATTTT
many,TRBJ1-5,TRBV12-3/TRBV12-4,-,CASSLRRETQPQHF,TGTGCCAGCAGTTTGAGAAGGGAAACTCAGCCCCAGCATTTT
-,TRBJ2-2,TRBV27,TRBD2,CASSSGLAGGELFF,TGTGCCAGCAGCTCGGGACTAGCGGGCGGGGAGCTGTTTTTT
many,TRBJ2-4,TRBV20-1,TRBD2,CSARAETSGTNIQYF,TGCAGTGCTAGAGCTGAGACTAGCGGGACGAACATTCAGTACTTC
many,TRBJ2-5,TRBV25-1,-,CASSPTGPETQYF,TGTGCCAGCAGCCCTACAGGGCCGGAGACCCAGTACTTC
few,TRBJ1-2,TRBV15,-,CATSRDRPGRVYGYTF,TGTGCCACCAGCAGAGATCGCCCGGGAAGGGTCTATGGCTACACCTTC
many,TRBJ1-5,TRBV28,TRBD1,CASSPGTGNQPQHF,TGTGCCAGCAGTCCAGGGACAGGCAATCAGCCCCAGCATTTT
few,TRBJ2-2,TRBV2,-,CASSPARGSTGELFF,TGTGCCAGCAGTCCCGCCCGAGGCAGCACCGGGGAGCTGTTTTTT
many,TRBJ2-3,TRBV24-1,-,CATHDGTPTDTQYF,TGTGCCACCCATGATGGGACACCCACAGATACGCAGTATTTT
many,TRBJ1-2,TRBV12-3/TRBV12-4,-,CASKLEGVHGYTF,TGTGCCAGCAAGCTCGAGGGAGTACATGGCTACACCTTC
-,TRBJ2-1,TRBV5-8,-,CASSLSGVAYNEQFF,TGTGCCAGCAGCTTATCAGGGGTCGCCTACAATGAGCAGTTCTTC
many,TRBJ2-7,TRBV4-3,-,CASSQGLVKEQYF,TGCGCCAGCAGCCAAGGACTAGTGAAGGAGCAGTACTTC
many,TRBJ2-3,TRBV6-2/TRBV6-3,-,CASVSAGAALF,TGTGCCAGCGTATCTGCCGGTGCGGCCTTATTT
many,TRBJ2-3,TRBV6-2/TRBV6-3,-,CASSKDTDTQYF,TGTGCCAGCAGTAAAGACACAGATACGCAGTATTTT
many,TRBJ1-5,TRBV20-1,-,CSAIPRGYNQPQHF,TGCAGTGCTATCCCAAGGGGGTACAATCAGCCCCAGCATTTT
many,TRBJ2-7,TRBV6-1,-,CASSLRAGKILYEQYF,TGTGCCAGCAGCCTAAGGGCAGGTAAAATCCTCTACGAGCAGTACTTC
many,TRBJ1-2,TRBV6-2/TRBV6-3,-,CASSSQLTPNYGYTF,TGTGCCAGCAGTTCCCAGCTTACACCTAACTATGGCTACACCTTC
many,TRBJ2-2,TRBV7-6,-,CASSSESSGFSGELFF,TGTGCCAGCAGCTCCGAGAGTAGCGGATTTTCCGGGGAGCTGTTTTTT
many,TRBJ2-2,TRBV7-2,TRBD2,CASSSLKTSGLSRLFF,TGTGCCAGCAGCTCACTCAAGACTAGCGGTTTAAGTCGGCTGTTTTTT
-,TRBJ2-1,TRBV30,TRBD1,CAWSFGQGSYNEQFF,TGTGCCTGGAGTTTCGGACAGGGCTCCTACAATGAGCAGTTCTTC
many,TRBJ1-4,TRBV12-3/TRBV12-4,TRBD1,CASSFRGQGVEKLFF,TGTGCCAGCAGTTTCCGGGGACAGGGAGTTGAAAAACTGTTTTTT
many,TRBJ2-7,TRBV10-3,-,CATRAGSHEQYF,TGTGCCACGCGGGCGGGTTCCCACGAGCAGTACTTC
many,TRBJ2-1,TRBV4-3,-,CASSQDSGPRDEQFF,TGCGCCAGCAGCCAAGACAGTGGGCCCAGGGATGAGCAGTTCTTC
few,TRBJ2-1,TRBV10-3,-,CAISFSDVYNEQFF,TGTGCCATCAGCTTTTCGGACGTCTACAATGAGCAGTTCTTC
many,TRBJ2-2,TRBV6-2/TRBV6-3,-,CASDKNTGELFF,TGTGCCAGCGACAAGAACACCGGGGAGCTGTTTTTT